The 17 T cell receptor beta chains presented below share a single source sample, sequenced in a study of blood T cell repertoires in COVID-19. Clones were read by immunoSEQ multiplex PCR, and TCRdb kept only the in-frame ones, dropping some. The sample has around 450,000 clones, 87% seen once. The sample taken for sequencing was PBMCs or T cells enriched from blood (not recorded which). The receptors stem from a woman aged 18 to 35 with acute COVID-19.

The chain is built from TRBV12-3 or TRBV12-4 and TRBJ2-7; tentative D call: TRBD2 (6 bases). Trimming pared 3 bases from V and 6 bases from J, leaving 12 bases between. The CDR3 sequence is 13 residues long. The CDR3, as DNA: TGTGCCAGCAGTTTTGGGCGGAGGGCCGAGCAGTACTTC. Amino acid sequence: CASSFGRRAEQYF.

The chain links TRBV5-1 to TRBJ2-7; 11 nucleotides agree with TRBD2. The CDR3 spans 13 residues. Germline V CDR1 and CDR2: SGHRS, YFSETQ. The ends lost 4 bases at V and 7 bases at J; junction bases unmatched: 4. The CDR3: CASSPGTSGEQYF. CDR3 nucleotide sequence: TGCGCCAGCAGCCCGGGGACTAGCGGAGAGCAGTACTTC.

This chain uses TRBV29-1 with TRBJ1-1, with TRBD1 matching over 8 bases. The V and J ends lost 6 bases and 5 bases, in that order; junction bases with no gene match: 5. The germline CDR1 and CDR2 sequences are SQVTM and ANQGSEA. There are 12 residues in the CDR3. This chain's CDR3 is CSVTGGTTEAFF. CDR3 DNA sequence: TGCAGCGTCACAGGGGGTACTACTGAAGCTTTCTTT.

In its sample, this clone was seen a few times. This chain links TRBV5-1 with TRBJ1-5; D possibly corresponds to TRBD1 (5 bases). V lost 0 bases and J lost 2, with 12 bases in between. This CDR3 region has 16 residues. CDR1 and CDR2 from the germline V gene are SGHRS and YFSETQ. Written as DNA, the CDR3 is TGCGCCAGCAGCTTGGGGGGCGCAGATCGCAATCAGCCCCAGCATTTT. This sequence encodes CASSLGGADRNQPQHF.

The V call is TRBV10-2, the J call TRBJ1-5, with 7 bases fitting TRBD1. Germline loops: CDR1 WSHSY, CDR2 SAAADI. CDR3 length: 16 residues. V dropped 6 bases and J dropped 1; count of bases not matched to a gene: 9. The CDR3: CASSYRQGGSNQPQHF. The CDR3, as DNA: TGCGCCAGCAGCTACCGACAGGGCGGGAGCAATCAGCCCCAGCATTTT.

CDR3 protein: CASSSPGLALVSADTQYF. CDR3 sequence (DNA): TGTGCCAGCAGTTCCCCGGGACTAGCCTTAGTAAGCGCAGATACGCAGTATTTT. This chain joins TRBV7-9 and TRBJ2-3, with 9 nucleotides matching TRBD2. The junction had 17 bases not matched to a gene; V was cut back by 6 bases and J by 4 bases. The CDR3 loop spans 18 amino acids. Germline V gene sequence: CDR1 SEHNR, CDR2 FQNEAQ (reference sequence).

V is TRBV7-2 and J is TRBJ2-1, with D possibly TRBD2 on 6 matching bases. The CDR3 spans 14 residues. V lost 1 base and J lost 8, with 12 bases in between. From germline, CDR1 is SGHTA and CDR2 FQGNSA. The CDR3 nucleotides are TGTGCCAGCAGCTTAGGGATCCGGAGGGATGAGCAGTTCTTC. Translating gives CASSLGIRRDEQFF.

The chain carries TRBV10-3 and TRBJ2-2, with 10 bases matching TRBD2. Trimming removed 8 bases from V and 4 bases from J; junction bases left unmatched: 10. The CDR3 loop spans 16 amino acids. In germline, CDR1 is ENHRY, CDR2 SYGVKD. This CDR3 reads CAIPLDSGRPTGELFF. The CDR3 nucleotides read TGTGCCATCCCTCTAGATAGCGGGAGGCCCACCGGGGAGCTGTTTTTT.

CDR3 loop: CASSPRGAGAKNIQYF. The CDR3 DNA is TGTGCCAGCAGTCCACGGGGTGCGGGAGCCAAAAACATTCAGTACTTC. This sequence joins TRBV28 and TRBJ2-4; perhaps TRBD2 as D (5 bases). V was trimmed by 5 bases and J by 0 bases, leaving 14 bases between them. Germline loops: CDR1 MDHEN, CDR2 SYDVKM. The CDR3 extends over 16 amino acids.

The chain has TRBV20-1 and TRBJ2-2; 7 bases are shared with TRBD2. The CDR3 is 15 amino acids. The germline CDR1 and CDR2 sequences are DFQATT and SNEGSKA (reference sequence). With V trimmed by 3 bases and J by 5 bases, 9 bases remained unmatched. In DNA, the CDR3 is TGCAGTGCTAGTAGGGCGGGAGATGGGACCGGGGAGCTGTTTTTT. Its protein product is CSASRAGDGTGELFF.

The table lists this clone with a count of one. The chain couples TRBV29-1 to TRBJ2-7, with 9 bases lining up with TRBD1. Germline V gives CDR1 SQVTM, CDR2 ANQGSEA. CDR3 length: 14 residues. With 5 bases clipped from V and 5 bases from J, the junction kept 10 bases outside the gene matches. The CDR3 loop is CSVRLGDRAHEQYF. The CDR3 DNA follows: TGCAGCGTTAGGCTTGGGGACAGGGCCCACGAGCAGTACTTC.

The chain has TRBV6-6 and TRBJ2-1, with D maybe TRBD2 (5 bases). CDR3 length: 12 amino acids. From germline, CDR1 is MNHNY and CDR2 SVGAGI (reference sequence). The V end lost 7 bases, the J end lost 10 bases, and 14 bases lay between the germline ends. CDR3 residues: CASTPGVSEQFF. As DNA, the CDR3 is TGTGCCAGCACCCCCGGGGTTTCCGAGCAGTTCTTC.

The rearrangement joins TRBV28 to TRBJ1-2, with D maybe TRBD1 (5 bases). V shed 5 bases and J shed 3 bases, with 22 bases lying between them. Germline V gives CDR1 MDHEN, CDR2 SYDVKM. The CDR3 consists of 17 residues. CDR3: CASSQFSGTASHYGYTF. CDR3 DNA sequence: TGTGCCAGCAGTCAATTCAGCGGGACCGCAAGCCACTATGGCTACACCTTC.

Here the CDR3 reads CASSASTSVYEQYF. CDR3 nucleotide sequence: TGTGCCAGCAGCGCGTCGACTAGCGTGTACGAGCAGTACTTC. V usage is TRBV7-2 and J usage is TRBJ2-7; TRBD2 matches 8 bases. The J segment lost 4 bases and the V segment lost 5 bases, leaving 7 bases of the junction unmatched. CDR3 length: 14 residues. Per the germline V gene, CDR1 is SGHTA and CDR2 is FQGNSA.

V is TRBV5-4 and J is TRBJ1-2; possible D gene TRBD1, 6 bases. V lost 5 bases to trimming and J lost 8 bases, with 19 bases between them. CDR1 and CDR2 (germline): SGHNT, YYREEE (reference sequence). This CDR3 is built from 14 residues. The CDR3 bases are TGTGCCAGCAGACTGACGGGGGGCCTTCGCGGCTACACCTTC. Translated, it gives CASRLTGGLRGYTF.

The CDR3 here is CASRLTAGNQPQHF. DNA of the CDR3: TGTGCCAGCAGACTAACGGCGGGAAATCAGCCCCAGCATTTT. V is TRBV7-2 and J is TRBJ1-5; D gene ambiguous. The CDR3 consists of 14 residues. V lost 6 bases and J 4 bases, leaving 13 bases between the germline ends. Per the germline V gene, CDR1 is SGHTA and CDR2 is FQGNSA.

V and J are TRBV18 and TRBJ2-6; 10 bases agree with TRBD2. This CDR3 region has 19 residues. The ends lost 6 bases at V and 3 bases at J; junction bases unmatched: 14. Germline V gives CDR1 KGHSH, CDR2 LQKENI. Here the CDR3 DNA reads TGTGCCAGCTCCCTACTTCTAGCGGGAGTAAGTAGTGGGGCCAACGTCCTGACTTTC. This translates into CASSLLLAGVSSGANVLTF.